This TCR beta chain originates from a study of early T cells in non-severe SARS-CoV-2 infection. In TCRdb, the 5' RACE reads were re-called with MiXCR into one record per CDR3 protein. Of roughly 41,000 distinct CDR3 sequences listed, 4.5% to 7% are singletons. V was trimmed by 0 bases and J by 1 base, leaving 12 bases between them. The CDR3 sequence is 16 residues long. Germline CDR1 and CDR2: SGHTA and FQGNSA. Material for sequencing was whole blood. The TCR sequence derives from an adult who was a healthcare worker with PCR-confirmed SARS-CoV-2 infection or an uninfected control (not recorded which). This sequence joins TRBV7-2 and TRBJ2-5; a weak D match, TRBD2 (6 bases). Here the CDR3 reads CASSLARASAQETQYF. CDR3 DNA: TGTGCCAGCAGCTTAGCGCGGGCTAGCGCCCAAGAGACCCAGTACTTC.